This T cell receptor beta chain was profiled in a study of blood T cell repertoires in COVID-19. Allocation to cohorts depended on clinical history reported by the participants. Cohort 3 donors were reported recovered after two negative PCRs, clearance, or symptom resolution. Per the authors' pipeline: Amplified reference gene primers provided the basis for estimating nucleated cell counts. The table came from immunoSEQ multiplex PCR; TCRdb's copy has only in-frame clones and leaves some out. D and trimming were read from the DNA, whereas the V and J calls and clone size are those reported in that table. Of approximately 300,000 clones in the sample, more than 85% were seen once. CDR1 and CDR2 from the germline V gene are LGHDT and YNNKEL (reference sequence). V shed 3 bases and J 1 base; nucleotides not matched to a gene: 8. The CDR3 runs 19 residues.

The sequence was collected from a young woman who had recovered from COVID-19. Material: PBMCs or T cells enriched from blood (not recorded which). The chain links TRBV3-1 (or the pseudogene TRBV3-2) to TRBJ2-5; 16 bases are a match to TRBD2. The DNA for the CDR3 is TGTGCCAGCAGCCAGGCATCGGGACTAGCGGGGGGGTTCCAAGAGACCCAGTACTTC. Protein product: CASSQASGLAGGFQETQYF.